This T cell receptor beta chain is drawn from a study of T cell repertoires in cytomegalovirus infection. Study in general: Based on public TCR beta signatures, there were indications of CMV infection and of a matching HLA type.

TCRdb independently ran MiXCR on the reads; one entry per CDR3 protein. This table has about 770,000 distinct CDR3 sequences, around 29% appearing once. Per germline, CDR1 SNHLY and CDR2 FYNNEI. CDR3 length: 11 amino acids. About this clonotype: Its antigen remains unidentified. One end of the junction does not line up with germline, which may come from a read error.

This clonotype was sampled from a human donor in good health (CMV status not recorded). Some clones in this sample may be carry-over from other donors' samples. Sequencing used cultured CD8+ T cells from PBMCs, obtained from culture after CMV antigen stimulation. The chain has TRBV2 and TRBJ1-6; possibly TRBD1 for D (5 bases). CDR3 nucleotides: TGTGCCAGCAGCGTAACCGGGACCCTCGACTTT. It encodes CASSVTGTLDF.